This is a list of T cell receptor beta chains from one sample in a study of blood T cell repertoires in COVID-19. Profiling relied on immunoSEQ multiplex PCR, and the TCRdb table lists in-frame clones only, not all of them. The table shows approximately 71,000 clones, with 88% occurring only once. Material: peripheral blood. The receptors stem from a human donor in a cohort sampled during active COVID-19. Both conserved end residues are part of each CDR3. D genes are given only for firm matches. Only some rows state a clone size, as once, few, many or a class for expanded clones.

j_gene | d_gene | v_gene | abundance | CDR3aa | CDR3nt
TRBJ1-1 | - | TRBV5-1 | - | CASSLDGLNTEAFF | TGCGCCAGCAGCTTGGACGGGTTGAACACTGAAGCTTTCTTT
TRBJ2-7 | - | TRBV21-1 | few | CASSKGWTSPKERYEQYF | TGTGCCAGCAGCAAAGGTTGGACTAGCCCCAAGGAAAGGTACGAGCAGTACTTC
TRBJ2-3 | - | TRBV7-3 | - | CASSPLGTDTQYF | TGTGCCAGCAGCCCTCTTGGCACAGATACGCAGTATTTT
TRBJ2-6 | TRBD1 | TRBV6-2/TRBV6-3 | - | CASSPTGSGANVLTF | TGTGCCAGCAGTCCGACAGGGTCTGGGGCCAACGTCCTGACTTTC
TRBJ2-7 | TRBD1 | TRBV6-5 | - | CASAGTGPLEQYF | TGTGCCAGTGCGGGGACAGGACCTCTCGAGCAGTACTTC
TRBJ2-1 | TRBD1 | TRBV7-9 | - | CASSRALLGTGTNEQFF | TGTGCCAGCAGCCGAGCACTACTCGGGACAGGGACTAATGAGCAGTTCTTC
TRBJ1-4 | TRBD1 | TRBV5-4 | - | CASSPDRGNEKLFF | TGTGCCAGCAGTCCGGACAGGGGTAATGAAAAACTGTTTTTT
TRBJ2-3 | - | TRBV18 | once | CASSPRLAQDTDTQYF | TGTGCCAGCTCACCAAGGCTAGCGCAAGACACAGATACGCAGTATTTT
TRBJ1-4 | - | TRBV4-2 | - | CASSQTDRPFATNEKLFF | TGTGCCAGCAGCCAAACCGACAGACCCTTTGCAACTAATGAAAAACTGTTTTTT
TRBJ2-7 | - | TRBV21-1 | - | CASSTGQGAEEQYF | TGTGCCAGCAGCACAGGACAGGGGGCGGAGGAGCAGTACTTC
TRBJ2-5 | - | TRBV6-6 | - | CASSYLGFETQYF | TGTGCCAGCAGTTACCTGGGCTTCGAGACCCAGTACTTC
TRBJ1-1 | TRBD1 | TRBV7-3 | - | CASSSTLQGQAFF | TGTGCCAGCAGCTCAACCCTACAGGGGCAGGCTTTCTTT
TRBJ1-2 | - | TRBV30 | few | CAWSVAGIYGYTF | TGTGCCTGGAGTGTCGCAGGGATCTATGGCTACACCTTC
TRBJ1-1 | - | TRBV6-5 | - | CASSLDRLNTEAFF | TGTGCCAGCAGTCTAGACAGATTGAACACTGAAGCTTTCTTT
TRBJ1-4 | TRBD1 | TRBV7-8 | - | CASSPRQTGTGGEKLFF | TGTGCCAGCAGCCCCCGACAAACCGGGACAGGGGGTGAAAAACTGTTTTTT
TRBJ2-3 | - | TRBV9 | - | CASSPRQREPTDTQYF | TGTGCCAGCAGCCCAAGGCAACGGGAACCCACAGATACGCAGTATTTT